This paragraph covers one TCR beta chain sequence. This sample is drawn from a study of T cell changes during pregnancy in multiple sclerosis. CDR3 length: 14 amino acids. Germline CDR1 MNHNS, CDR2 SASEGT. The V end lost 0 bases, the J end lost 2 bases, and 7 bases lay between the germline ends. Assay used: immunoSEQ multiplex PCR; TCRdb lists only in-frame clones, some missing. Found here are about 100,000 clones, about nine tenths of them singletons; the top ten hold 3.5%. The receptor comes from a female donor with multiple sclerosis, enrolled in a pregnancy study. Sequencing was performed on peripheral blood, taken after pregnancy. The V call is TRBV6-1, the J call TRBJ2-5; D is ambiguous. CDR3 protein: CASSEAGWQETQYF. The CDR3 DNA reads TGTGCCAGCAGTGAAGCTGGCTGGCAAGAGACCCAGTACTTC.